The clone carrying this T cell receptor beta chain was detected ten times or more. Its antigen remains unknown. Germline lookup yields CDR1 SGHRS and CDR2 YFSETQ. The length of the CDR3 is 15 residues. V lost 4 bases and J lost 4; bases outside the gene matches: 10. This entry belongs to a study of early T cells in non-severe SARS-CoV-2 infection. Study overall: Sequencing was performed on bulk RNA from unsorted whole blood, leaving chains unpaired.

Findings of the study overall: Anti-spike CD8 responses were favored in VDJdb matching, and private and CD4 specificities were missed.

Using its own MiXCR run on the 5' RACE reads, TCRdb lists one record per CDR3 protein. This table has over 45,000 distinct CDR3 sequences, around 5.6% appearing once. The chain recombines TRBV5-1 with TRBJ2-7; 8 nucleotides line up with TRBD1. This receptor was taken from an adult who was a healthcare worker with PCR-confirmed SARS-CoV-2 infection or an uninfected control (not recorded which). Material for sequencing was whole blood. CDR3 loop: CASSPDPGQVYEQYF. CDR3 sequence (DNA): TGCGCCAGCAGCCCGGACCCGGGACAGGTGTACGAGCAGTACTTC.